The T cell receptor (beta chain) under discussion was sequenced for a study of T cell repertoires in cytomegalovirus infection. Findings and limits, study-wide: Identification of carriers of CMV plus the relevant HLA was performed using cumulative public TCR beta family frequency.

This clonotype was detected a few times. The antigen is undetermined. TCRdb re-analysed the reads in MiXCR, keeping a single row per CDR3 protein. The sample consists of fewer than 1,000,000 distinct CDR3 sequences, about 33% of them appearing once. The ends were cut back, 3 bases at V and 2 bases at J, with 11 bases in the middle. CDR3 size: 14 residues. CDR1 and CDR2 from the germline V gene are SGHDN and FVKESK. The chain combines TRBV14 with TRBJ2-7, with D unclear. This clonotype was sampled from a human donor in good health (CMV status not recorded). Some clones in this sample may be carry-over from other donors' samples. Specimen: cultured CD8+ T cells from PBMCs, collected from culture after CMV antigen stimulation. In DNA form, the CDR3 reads TGTGCCAGCAGCCATACGACACGAGCCTACGAGCAGTACTTC. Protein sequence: CASSHTTRAYEQYF.